The rows below give T cell receptor beta chains drawn from one sample of a study of CD8 T cells in ankylosing spondylitis. Using its own MiXCR run on the 5' RACE reads, TCRdb lists one record per CDR3 protein. The data show approximately 38,000 distinct CDR3 sequences, with roughly 2.5% seen just once and around 4.5% held by the top ten. Sample: blood, either unsorted or a sorted T cell fraction (not recorded which). The receptor set was obtained from a male donor with ankylosing spondylitis or in good health (not recorded which). Both conserved end residues are part of each CDR3. D genes are given only for firm matches. The size of a clone is reported for some rows only, either as once, few or many, or as a class for expanded clones.

TRBD2	TRBJ2-3	large	TRBV9	CASSTRTSGTTDTQYF	TGTGCCAGCAGCACCCGGACTAGCGGGACCACAGATACGCAGTATTTT
TRBD1	TRBJ2-7	many	TRBV9	CASSVTGQGSYEQYF	TGTGCCAGCAGCGTAACGGGACAGGGGTCCTACGAGCAGTACTTC
TRBD1	TRBJ2-5	many	TRBV9	CASSVGDSLYQETQYF	TGTGCCAGCAGCGTAGGGGACAGCCTGTACCAAGAGACCCAGTACTTC
NA	TRBJ2-2	many	TRBV9	CASSVSPTGLTGELFF	TGTGCCAGCAGCGTATCCCCGACAGGTCTCACCGGGGAGCTGTTTTTT
NA	TRBJ2-3	many	TRBV9	CASSGRDTQYF	TGTGCCAGCAGCGGTCGAGATACGCAGTATTTT
NA	TRBJ1-1	many	TRBV9	CASSAMTQNTEAFF	TGTGCCAGCAGCGCAATGACACAGAACACTGAAGCTTTCTTT
TRBD2	TRBJ2-7	many	TRBV9	CASSIGTSGTEQYF	TGTGCCAGCAGCATAGGGACTAGCGGGACCGAGCAGTACTTC
TRBD1	TRBJ1-6	many	TRBV9	CASSVDGQGIELHF	TGTGCCAGCAGCGTAGATGGACAGGGTATAGAACTCCACTTT
NA	TRBJ2-7	many	TRBV9	CASSPLAPSAEQYF	TGTGCCAGCAGCCCTCTGGCCCCTAGCGCCGAGCAGTACTTC
NA	TRBJ1-1	many	TRBV9	CASSVAPEGEAFF	TGTGCCAGCAGCGTAGCCCCGGAAGGTGAAGCTTTCTTT
NA	TRBJ1-1	many	TRBV9	CASSPRGHPNTEAFF	TGTGCCAGCAGCCCTAGGGGCCACCCGAACACTGAAGCTTTCTTT
NA	TRBJ2-7	medium-sized	TRBV9	CASSVATGDYYEQYF	TGTGCCAGCAGCGTAGCTACGGGGGATTACTACGAGCAGTACTTC
TRBD2	TRBJ2-2	many	TRBV9	CASSAGRGGAGELFF	TGTGCCAGCAGCGCCGGCCGGGGGGGGGCCGGGGAGCTGTTTTTT
NA	TRBJ2-2	many	TRBV9	CASSGIWAGELFF	TGTGCCAGCAGCGGCATATGGGCCGGGGAGCTGTTTTTT
TRBD1	TRBJ2-5	many	TRBV9	CASSVEGTGRETQYF	TGTGCCAGCAGCGTAGAAGGGACAGGGAGAGAGACCCAGTACTTC
NA	TRBJ2-7	many	TRBV9	CASSVVMVWGEQYF	TGTGCCAGCAGCGTAGTGATGGTTTGGGGCGAGCAGTACTTC
TRBD2	TRBJ2-3	many	TRBV9	CASSVGGLAGRLDTQYF	TGTGCCAGCAGCGTAGGAGGACTAGCGGGACGCTTAGATACGCAGTATTTT
NA	TRBJ2-3	many	TRBV9	CASSVVGGLTDTQYF	TGTGCCAGCAGCGTAGTTGGGGGCCTGACAGATACGCAGTATTTT
NA	TRBJ2-2	many	TRBV9	CASSVGGTQNTGELFF	TGTGCCAGCAGCGTAGGGGGGACGCAGAACACCGGGGAGCTGTTTTTT
TRBD2	TRBJ2-1	many	TRBV9	CASSVRLAGGPYNEQFF	TGTGCCAGCAGCGTTAGACTAGCGGGAGGGCCCTACAATGAGCAGTTCTTC
TRBD2	TRBJ2-3	many	TRBV9	CASSLRTSGRGTDTQYF	TGTGCCAGCAGCCTGCGGACTAGCGGGAGGGGCACGGATACGCAGTATTTT
NA	TRBJ2-3	many	TRBV9	CASSNSGRDTQYF	TGTGCCAGCAGCAATTCAGGGAGAGATACGCAGTATTTT
NA	TRBJ2-5	many	TRBV9	CASSIKPAGAETQYF	TGTGCCAGCAGCATCAAACCGGCAGGGGCAGAGACCCAGTACTTC
NA	TRBJ2-2	many	TRBV9	CASSARTVNTGELFF	TGTGCCAGCAGCGCACGGACGGTGAACACCGGGGAGCTGTTTTTT
TRBD1	TRBJ1-2	many	TRBV9	CASSVDRGDYGYTF	TGTGCCAGCAGCGTAGACAGGGGTGACTATGGCTACACCTTC
NA	TRBJ1-3	many	TRBV9	CASSPSVRGGNTIYF	TGTGCCAGCAGCCCCTCAGTTAGAGGGGGAAACACCATATATTTT
NA	TRBJ2-1	many	TRBV9	CASSVGGRESVEQFF	TGTGCCAGCAGCGTAGGAGGGCGGGAATCCGTTGAGCAGTTCTTC
NA	TRBJ2-5	many	TRBV9	CASSGETQYF	TGTGCCAGCAGCGGAGAGACCCAGTACTTC
NA	TRBJ2-1	many	TRBV9	CASSDQRGIDEQFF	TGTGCCAGCAGCGATCAACGAGGGATCGATGAGCAGTTCTTC
NA	TRBJ2-7	many	TRBV9	CASSAGGVSYEQYF	TGTGCCAGCAGCGCCGGTGGGGTCTCCTACGAGCAGTACTTC
TRBD2	TRBJ2-5	NA	TRBV9	CASSVAPRGSTETQYF	TGTGCCAGCAGCGTGGCCCCACGCGGGAGCACGGAGACCCAGTACTTC
TRBD2	TRBJ2-1	many	TRBV9	CASSVGAGVGSEQFF	TGTGCCAGCAGCGTAGGGGCGGGAGTGGGGAGTGAGCAGTTCTTC
NA	TRBJ2-7	many	TRBV9	CASSVNPAYEQYF	TGTGCCAGCAGCGTGAACCCAGCCTACGAGCAGTACTTC
TRBD2	TRBJ2-3	many	TRBV12-3/TRBV12-4	CASSLEWTSPDTQYF	TGTGCCAGCAGTTTAGAGTGGACTAGCCCAGATACGCAGTATTTT
TRBD2	TRBJ2-7	many	TRBV9	CASSVGSREGMREQYF	TGTGCCAGCAGCGTGGGCAGCCGGGAGGGGATGAGGGAGCAGTACTTC
TRBD2	TRBJ2-5	many	TRBV9	CASSVNSGRQTQYF	TGTGCCAGCAGCGTAAATTCCGGGAGGCAGACCCAGTACTTC
NA	TRBJ2-7	many	TRBV9	CASSEGTYGSYEQYF	TGTGCCAGCAGCGAAGGGACCTACGGGTCCTACGAGCAGTACTTC
TRBD2	TRBJ2-7	many	TRBV9	CASSERGLAGFYEQYF	TGTGCCAGCAGCGAAAGGGGCCTAGCGGGATTCTACGAGCAGTACTTC
TRBD2	TRBJ2-1	few	TRBV9	CASGEGLEVKFF	TGTGCCAGCGGGGAGGGACTAGAAGTGAAGTTCTTC
TRBD2	TRBJ2-1	many	TRBV9	CASSPLVGRAAQEQFF	TGTGCCAGCAGCCCTCTTGTCGGGAGGGCAGCGCAAGAGCAGTTCTTC
TRBD2	TRBJ2-3	many	TRBV9	CASSVGLAGGDTQYF	TGTGCCAGCAGCGTAGGGCTAGCGGGAGGAGATACGCAGTATTTT